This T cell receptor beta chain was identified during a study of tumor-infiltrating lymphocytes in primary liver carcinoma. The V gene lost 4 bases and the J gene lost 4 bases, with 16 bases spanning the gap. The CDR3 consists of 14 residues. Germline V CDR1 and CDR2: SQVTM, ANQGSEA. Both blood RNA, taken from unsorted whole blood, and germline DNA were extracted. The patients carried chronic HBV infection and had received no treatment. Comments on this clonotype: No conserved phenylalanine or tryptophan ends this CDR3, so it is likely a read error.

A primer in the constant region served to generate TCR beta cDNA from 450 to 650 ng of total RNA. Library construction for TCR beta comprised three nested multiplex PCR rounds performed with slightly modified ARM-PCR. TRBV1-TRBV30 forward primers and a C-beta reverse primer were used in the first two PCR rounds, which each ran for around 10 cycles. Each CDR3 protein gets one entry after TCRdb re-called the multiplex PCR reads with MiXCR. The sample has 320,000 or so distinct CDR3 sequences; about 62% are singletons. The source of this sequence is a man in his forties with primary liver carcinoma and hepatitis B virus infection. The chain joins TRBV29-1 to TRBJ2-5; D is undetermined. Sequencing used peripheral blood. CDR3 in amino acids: CSVVGNMGPETQYS. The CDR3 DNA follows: TGCAGCGTTGTGGGTAACATGGGCCCAGAGACCCAGTACTCC.